This T cell receptor beta chain was identified in a study of STAT3 mutations in large granular lymphocyte leukemia. About the study: Over half of T-LGLL patients had one or more immunosuppressive regimens.

Sequencing was performed with immunoSEQ multiplex PCR; in TCRdb, only in-frame clones are kept and a portion is missing. This sample has tens of thousands of clones, with around 86% found just once. About this clone: Its target is unknown.

Study outcomes and limitations: Some patients had persisting codominant clonotypes that could mask small clones. Treatment regimens differed across patients between samplings. In T-cell large granular lymphocyte leukemia, about half of patients showed multiple immunodominant subclonotypes.

Source material: peripheral blood mononuclear cells. This receptor was obtained from a man between 60 and 70 years old with T-cell large granular lymphocyte leukemia. Some clones in this sample may be carry-over from other donors' samples.

CDR3 nucleotides: TGTGCCAGCAGTTTTAGACAGGTGATCAACGAGCAGTACTTC. This gives the protein CASSFRQVINEQYF. This sequence joins TRBV27 and TRBJ2-7; D possibly corresponds to TRBD1 (6 bases). This CDR3 contains 14 residues. V was clipped by 3 bases and J by 5 bases, with 14 bases between them. CDR1 and CDR2 from the germline V gene are MNHEY and SMNVEV (reference sequence).